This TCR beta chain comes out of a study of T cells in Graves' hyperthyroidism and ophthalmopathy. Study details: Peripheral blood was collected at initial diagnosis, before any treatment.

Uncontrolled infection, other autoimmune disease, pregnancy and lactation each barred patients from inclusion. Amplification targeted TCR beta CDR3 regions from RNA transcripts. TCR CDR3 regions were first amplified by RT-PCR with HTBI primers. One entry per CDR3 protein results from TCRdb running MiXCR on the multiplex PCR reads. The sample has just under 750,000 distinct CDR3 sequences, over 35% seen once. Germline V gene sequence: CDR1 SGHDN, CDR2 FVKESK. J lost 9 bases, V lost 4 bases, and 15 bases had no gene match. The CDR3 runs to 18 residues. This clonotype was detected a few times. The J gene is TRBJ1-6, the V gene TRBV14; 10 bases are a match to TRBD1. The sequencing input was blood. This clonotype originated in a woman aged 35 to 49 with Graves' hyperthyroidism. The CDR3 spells CASSPYTTGGYSGSPLHF. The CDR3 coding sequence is TGTGCCAGCAGCCCATACACGACAGGGGGCTATAGTGGTTCACCCCTCCACTTT.